The next 30 T cell receptor beta chains were all read from a single sample in a study of T cells after yellow fever vaccination. TCRdb reprocessed the 5' RACE reads via MiXCR and lists one record per CDR3 protein. The sample lists approximately 300,000 distinct CDR3 sequences, around 10% seen once, with about 3% in the top ten. The sequenced sample was CD4+ T cells sorted from PBMCs, obtained 45 days after the yellow fever booster vaccination. These receptors were obtained from a man aged 18 to 30 who received the YFV17D yellow fever vaccine.

V and J are TRBV7-8 and TRBJ2-2; TRBD2 matches at 11 bases. The CDR3 is made up of 19 amino acids. CDR1 is SGHVS and CDR2 is FQNEAQ in the germline V gene. V was clipped by 5 bases and J by 1 base; unmatched bases: 12. The CDR3 sequence: CASSRTGGSGGVNTGELFF. The CDR3 DNA follows: TGTGCCAGCAGCCGCACAGGGGGTAGCGGGGGGGTGAACACCGGGGAGCTGTTTTTT.

The chain uses TRBV4-2 and TRBJ2-5, with D possibly TRBD2 on 5 matching bases. This CDR3 is 15 amino acids long. V was clipped by 4 bases and J by 4 bases, with 16 bases between them. Germline V gene data show CDR1 as LGHNA and CDR2 as YNFKEQ. CDR3 bases: TGTGCCAGCAGCCCGGGATCCTATTTACGAGAGACCCAGTACTTC. It encodes CASSPGSYLRETQYF.

This clonotype was detected only a few times. This chain uses TRBV3-1 with TRBJ1-6; no definite D call. CDR1 is LGHDT and CDR2 is YNNKEL in the germline V gene (reference sequence). Deletions cut 2 bases from V and 8 bases from J, with 4 bases between. CDR3 size: 12 residues. The CDR3 bases are TGTGCCAGCAGCCAACTCGATTCACCCCTCCACTTT. Translation gives CASSQLDSPLHF.

This clonotype was detected only a few times. The CDR3, as DNA: TGTGCCAGCACCAGGGACAGGAACACCGGGGAGCTGTTTTTT. Translating it yields CASTRDRNTGELFF. V is TRBV2 and J is TRBJ2-2, with 7 positions matching TRBD1. Germline V lookup: CDR1 SNHLY, CDR2 FYNNEI. This CDR3 comprises 14 residues. Unmatched junction bases numbered 3, after V lost 7 bases and J lost 1 base.

The CDR3 nucleotides are TGCAGTGCTAGAGATTTGAATGGAGCGGAAAAACTGTTTTTT. Protein sequence: CSARDLNGAEKLFF. This rearrangement joins TRBV20-1 to TRBJ1-4; D is uncertain. From germline, CDR1 is DFQATT and CDR2 SNEGSKA (reference sequence). The germline V and J ends were trimmed by 0 bases and 8 bases, with 13 bases remaining between them. The CDR3 totals 14 residues.

This chain connects TRBV4-1 to TRBJ1-2; 9 bases line up with TRBD1. J gave up 8 bases and V 7 bases, and 11 bases lay outside the gene matches. The CDR3 consists of 14 residues. The germline V gene encodes CDR1 MGHRA and CDR2 YSYEKL. CDR3 sequence (DNA): TGCGCCAGCATGCAAGGGGACAGGGTAGGCGGCTACACCTTC. Protein: CASMQGDRVGGYTF.

The CDR3 loop reads CASAPTSGSYNEQFF. CDR3 bases: TGTGCCAGTGCCCCGACTAGCGGGTCCTACAATGAGCAGTTCTTC. The V and J genes are TRBV19 and TRBJ2-1, with 10 positions matching TRBD2. Germline values: CDR1 LNHDA, CDR2 SQIVND (reference sequence). With V trimmed by 8 bases and J by 1 base, 5 bases remained unmatched. This CDR3 has 15 residues.

This clonotype has just a few counts. This chain links TRBV4-1 with TRBJ2-3; the D gene is possibly TRBD2 (7 bases). V lost 1 base to trimming and J lost 8 bases, with 19 bases between them. The CDR3 contains 16 residues. Germline V gene lookup returns CDR1 MGHRA and CDR2 YSYEKL. CDR3 in amino acids: CASSQASGGGAPTQYF. The CDR3 DNA reads TGCGCCAGCAGCCAAGCTTCGGGGGGCGGAGCCCCTACGCAGTATTTT.

The chain recombines TRBV19 with TRBJ2-2; D is unclear. V gave up 4 bases and J gave up 3 bases, with 6 bases separating them. CDR1 is LNHDA, CDR2 SQIVND, per germline (reference sequence). This CDR3 is built from 13 residues. This chain's CDR3 is CASSTVYTGELFF. The CDR3 nucleotides are TGTGCCAGTAGTACCGTATACACCGGGGAGCTGTTTTTT.

V and J are TRBV7-2 and TRBJ2-5; D gene ambiguous. The germline V gene encodes CDR1 SGHTA and CDR2 FQGNSA. The CDR3 spans 13 residues. The ends were cut back, 0 bases at V and 5 bases at J, with 7 bases in the middle. CDR3 nucleotide sequence: TGTGCCAGCAGCTTAGCCCCGCGCGAGACCCAGTACTTC. Its translation is CASSLAPRETQYF.

The chain uses TRBV20-1 and TRBJ2-5; D unclear. The CDR3 length is 15 residues. V lost 5 bases to trimming and J lost 4 bases, with 20 bases between them. Germline CDR1 DFQATT, CDR2 SNEGSKA (reference sequence). The CDR3 coding sequence is TGCAGTGCTCACCCGCCGGGCTATGCCGTAGAGACCCAGTACTTC. Translating it yields CSAHPPGYAVETQYF.

This clonotype has at least ten counts. The rearrangement links TRBV7-2 to TRBJ1-5, with a possible D match to TRBD1 (5 bases). V was cut by 2 bases and J by 4 bases, with 9 bases left in between. The CDR3 consists of 14 residues. Germline V gene sequence: CDR1 SGHTA, CDR2 FQGNSA. The CDR3 coding sequence is TGTGCCAGCAGCTTAATCGGGGGTAATCAGCCCCAGCATTTT. Protein: CASSLIGGNQPQHF.

In this sample, this clonotype turned up a few times. The V and J genes are TRBV29-1 and TRBJ1-5, with D unresolved. The CDR3 has 12 residues. With 4 bases removed from V and 0 bases from J, the gap between germline ends came to 4 bases. Per germline, CDR1 SQVTM and CDR2 ANQGSEA. CDR3 protein: CSVASSNQPQHF. The CDR3 nucleotides read TGCAGCGTTGCTTCTAGCAATCAGCCCCAGCATTTT.

Ten or more counts support this clonotype. The chain uses TRBV30 and TRBJ1-2, with no clear D. Trimming took off 1 base at V and 6 bases at J, with 12 bases between the two ends. CDR3 length: 13 amino acids. CDR1 and CDR2 from the germline V gene are GTSNPN and SVGIG (reference sequence). The CDR3: CAWSGIRRNGYTF. Written as DNA, the CDR3 is TGTGCCTGGAGTGGGATCAGGAGAAATGGCTACACCTTC.

This clonotype was counted a few times. The rearrangement joins TRBV6-5 to TRBJ2-5; 9 positions match TRBD2. The CDR3 length is 15 residues. V shed 6 bases and J 2 bases; nucleotides not matched to a gene: 7. Per the germline V gene, CDR1 is MNHEY and CDR2 is SVGAGI. In nucleotides, the CDR3 is TGTGCCAGCAGGATGAGGACTAGCGCACAAGAGACCCAGTACTTC. This gives the protein CASRMRTSAQETQYF.

This clonotype occurred many times. This rearrangement joins TRBV18 to TRBJ1-1; TRBD1 is a possible D gene (5 bases). V was cut by 6 bases and J by 5 bases, with 13 bases left in between. The CDR3 is 13 residues long. Germline-derived CDR1 and CDR2 are KGHSH and LQKENI. The chain's CDR3 is CASSPRGLTEAFF. The DNA of the CDR3 is TGTGCCAGCTCCCCGAGGGGCTTGACTGAAGCTTTCTTT. The whole variable domain, filled in from reference TRBV18 and TRBJ1-1, reads NAGVMQNPRHLVRRRGQEARLRCSPMKGHSHVYWYRQLPEEGLKFMVYLQKENIIDESGMPKERFSAEFPKEGPSILRIQQVVRGDSAAYFCASSPRGLTEAFFGQGTRLTVV.

The V call is TRBV5-1, the J call TRBJ2-2, with D perhaps matching TRBD2 (6 bases). V was clipped by 5 bases and J by 4 bases, with 9 bases between them. The CDR3 covers 13 residues. Germline CDR1 is SGHRS and CDR2 is YFSETQ. The CDR3 bases are TGCGCCAGCAGTAGCGGTCCCACCGGGGAGCTGTTTTTT. This sequence encodes CASSSGPTGELFF.

The chain recombines TRBV28 with TRBJ1-5; TRBD1 matches 9 bases. V was clipped by 6 bases and J by 2 bases; unmatched bases: 5. The germline V gene has CDR1 MDHEN and CDR2 SYDVKM. This CDR3 is built from 15 residues. CDR3 in amino acids: CASRWGQGGNQPQHF. In DNA form, the CDR3 reads TGTGCCAGCAGGTGGGGACAGGGCGGCAATCAGCCCCAGCATTTT. Full variable domain (rest looked up from reference TRBV28 and TRBJ1-5): DVKVTQSSRYLVKRTGEKVFLECVQDMDHENMFWYRQDPGLGLRLIYFSYDVKMKEKGDIPEGYSVSREKKERFSLILESASTNQTSMYLCASRWGQGGNQPQHFGDGTRLSIL.

This clonotype was counted a few times. The rearrangement uses TRBV20-1 and TRBJ1-1; D remains unclear. The CDR3 is 13 amino acids. V lost 3 bases to trimming and J lost 5 bases, with 13 bases between them. CDR1 and CDR2 from the germline V gene are DFQATT and SNEGSKA (reference sequence). The CDR3, as DNA: TGCAGTGCTAGTCGAGGGCGGAGGACTGAAGCTTTCTTT. Residues: CSASRGRRTEAFF.

The chain is built from TRBV20-1 and TRBJ1-2; tentative D call: TRBD1 (6 bases). V was cut by 6 bases and J by 5 bases, with 16 bases left in between. This CDR3 has 13 amino acids. The germline V gene has CDR1 DFQATT and CDR2 SNEGSKA (reference sequence). The CDR3 coding sequence is TGCAGTGCCCTATTACAGGGCCAATATGGCTACACCTTC. Residues: CSALLQGQYGYTF.

The rearrangement uses TRBV3-1 and TRBJ2-3, with 7 bases aligning to TRBD2. This CDR3 is 15 amino acids long. Germline-derived CDR1 and CDR2 are LGHDT and YNNKEL (reference sequence). The junction had 2 bases not matched to a gene; V was cut back by 1 base and J by 1 base. CDR3 sequence: CASSQVSGGTDTQYF. DNA for the CDR3: TGTGCCAGCAGCCAAGTGAGCGGGGGCACAGATACGCAGTATTTT.

J is TRBJ1-1 and V is TRBV5-6; no firm D call. Germline loops: CDR1 SGHDT, CDR2 YYEEEE. The CDR3 is 14 residues long. V was shortened by 4 bases and J by 0 bases, with 10 bases between the two germline ends. Here the CDR3 DNA reads TGTGCCAGCAGCCACCTGGTGGTGAACACTGAAGCTTTCTTT. This gives the protein CASSHLVVNTEAFF.

This rearrangement joins TRBV7-9 to TRBJ1-2; D remains ambiguous. Germline V lookup: CDR1 SEHNR, CDR2 FQNEAQ (reference sequence). Trimming took off 5 bases at V and 3 bases at J, with 16 bases between the two ends. CDR3 size: 15 residues. The DNA of the CDR3 is TGTGCCAGCAGCCTCCCCCTCACGGCCCACTATGGCTACACCTTC. Translated, it gives CASSLPLTAHYGYTF.

The chain links TRBV5-1 to TRBJ1-3, with a weak D call TRBD1 (6 bases). V lost 0 bases and J 6 bases, leaving 10 bases between the germline ends. The CDR3 runs to 14 residues. CDR1 SGHRS and CDR2 YFSETQ come from the germline V gene. CDR3 in amino acids: CASSLVAGVNTIYF. CDR3 DNA: TGCGCCAGCAGCTTGGTGGCAGGGGTAAACACCATATATTTT.

This clonotype showed up just a few times. The chain couples TRBV12-3 or TRBV12-4 to TRBJ2-4; D remains unclear. This CDR3 spans 12 amino acids. The V and J ends lost 5 bases and 5 bases respectively, with 7 bases between them. CDR3 in amino acids: CASSPRENIQYF. In nucleotides, the CDR3 is TGTGCCAGCAGTCCCCGGGAAAACATTCAGTACTTC.

Only a few counts were recorded for this clonotype. CDR3 amino acids: CSAAEETQYF. In DNA, the CDR3 is TGCAGTGCTGCAGAAGAGACCCAGTACTTC. The chain recombines TRBV20-1 with TRBJ2-5, with D unclear. Germline-derived CDR1 and CDR2 are DFQATT and SNEGSKA (reference sequence). V lost 5 bases to trimming and J lost 3 bases, with 4 bases between them. This CDR3 spans 10 amino acids.

The CDR3 nucleotides read TGTGCCAGCAGCCCTCATCAGACAGATGAAAAACTGTTTTTT. It translates to CASSPHQTDEKLFF. The gene calls are TRBV7-2 and TRBJ1-4; D perhaps matches TRBD1 (5 bases). The germline CDR1 and CDR2 sequences are SGHTA and FQGNSA. Trimming pared 5 bases from V and 6 bases from J, leaving 13 bases between. This CDR3 contains 14 residues.

The CDR3 spells CASSRKDGDNEAFF. The DNA for the CDR3 is TGTGCCAGCAGTAGGAAGGACGGAGATAATGAAGCTTTCTTT. This chain connects TRBV12-3 or TRBV12-4 to TRBJ1-1; D remains ambiguous. V lost 5 bases and J lost 7, with 17 bases in between. The CDR3 consists of 14 residues.

This clonotype was detected ten times or more. V is TRBV6-6 and J is TRBJ2-3, with D possibly being TRBD1 or TRBD2 (6 bases each). Deletions cut 8 bases from V and 8 bases from J, with 14 bases between. Germline CDR1 MNHNY, CDR2 SVGAGI (reference sequence). CDR3 size: 12 residues. Written as DNA, the CDR3 is TGTGCCAGCCGAGGGGGGCAAGCTACGCAGTATTTT. Its protein product is CASRGGQATQYF.

The rearrangement uses TRBV2 and TRBJ2-7; D possibly matches TRBD1 or TRBD2 (7 bases each). The CDR3 covers 13 residues. The ends were cut back, 6 bases at V and 7 bases at J, with 16 bases in the middle. Germline CDR1 is SNHLY and CDR2 is FYNNEI. CDR3 region: CASRTGRGPEQYV. The DNA of the CDR3 is TGTGCCAGCAGGACAGGGAGGGGCCCGGAGCAGTACGTC.